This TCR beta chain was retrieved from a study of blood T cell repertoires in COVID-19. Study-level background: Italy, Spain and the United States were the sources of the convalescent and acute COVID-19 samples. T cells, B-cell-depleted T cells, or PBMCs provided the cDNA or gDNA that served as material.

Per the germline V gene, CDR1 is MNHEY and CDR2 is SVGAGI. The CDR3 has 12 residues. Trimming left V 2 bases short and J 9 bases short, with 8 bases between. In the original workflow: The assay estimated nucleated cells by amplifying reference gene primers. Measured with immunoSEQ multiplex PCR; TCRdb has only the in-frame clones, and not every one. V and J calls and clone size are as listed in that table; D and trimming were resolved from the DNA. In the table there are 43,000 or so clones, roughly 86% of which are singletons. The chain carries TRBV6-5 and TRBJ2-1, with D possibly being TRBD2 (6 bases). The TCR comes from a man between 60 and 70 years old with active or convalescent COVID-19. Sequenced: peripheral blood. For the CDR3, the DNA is TGTGCCAGCAGTTACGGAGGGACTGAGCAGTTCTTC. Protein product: CASSYGGTEQFF.